This T cell receptor (beta chain) is from a study of blood T cell repertoires in COVID-19. Overall study context: Italy, Spain and the United States were the sources of the convalescent and acute COVID-19 samples. T cells, B-cell-depleted T cells, or PBMCs provided the cDNA or gDNA that served as material.

The CDR3 length is 13 residues. J gave up 6 bases and V 5 bases, and 9 bases lay outside the gene matches. Germline values: CDR1 GTSNPN, CDR2 SVGIG (reference sequence). In the authors' workflow: Researchers report that nucleated cell counts were estimated from reference gene primer amplification. Sequencing used immunoSEQ multiplex PCR; TCRdb keeps in-frame clones, though not all of them. The V and J calls and clone size are taken from that table; D and trimming were inferred from the DNA. Of fewer than 300,000 clones listed, about four fifths were seen once; the top ten hold approximately 9%. This sequence joins TRBV30 and TRBJ1-2, with 7 bases identical to TRBD1. Sequenced sample: peripheral blood. This sequence was found in a woman aged 45-60 years who had recovered from COVID-19. CDR3 sequence: CAWWDRRTNGYTF. CDR3 bases: TGTGCCTGGTGGGACAGACGAACTAATGGCTACACCTTC.